A single sample is the source of the 10 T cell receptor beta chains below, sequenced in a study of beta chain features in type 1 diabetes. Of the isolated RNA, all was reverse transcribed, and so the sequenced material was expressed TCRB transcripts. The assay was immunoSEQ multiplex PCR, and TCRdb's table has in-frame clones only and misses some. The data contain under 350,000 clones, 7.5% to 9.5% of them seen just once; the ten biggest clones take up roughly 1%. Sequencing was carried out using central memory CD4+ T cells from blood. Receptors were obtained from a young woman in good health.

This clone appeared a few times. The rearrangement links TRBV25-1 to TRBJ1-4; maybe TRBD1 (5 bases). V was shortened by 1 base and J by 5 bases, with 14 bases between the two germline ends. Per germline, CDR1 MGHDK and CDR2 SYGVNS. The CDR3 sequence is 16 residues long. The CDR3 protein is CASSESGRDGNEKLFF. The CDR3 region has the DNA TGTGCCAGCAGTGAATCAGGGAGGGATGGGAATGAAAAACTGTTTTTT.

This clone was detected many times. The genes are TRBV18 and TRBJ2-1; the match to TRBD1 covers 8 bases. From germline, CDR1 is KGHSH and CDR2 LQKENI. The CDR3 sequence is 16 residues long. V lost 8 bases and J lost 0; bases outside the gene matches: 9. Here the CDR3 reads CASRPTGAVSYNEQFF. In DNA, the CDR3 is TGTGCCAGCCGGCCGACAGGGGCGGTCTCCTACAATGAGCAGTTCTTC.

This clone was observed a handful of times. The chain uses TRBV25-1 and TRBJ1-2; no firm D call. The CDR3 runs 15 residues. Germline values: CDR1 MGHDK, CDR2 SYGVNS. Trimming shortened V by 1 base and J by 3 bases, and 12 bases separated the two germline ends. Here the CDR3 reads CASSEWLESDYGYTF. In DNA, the CDR3 is TGTGCCAGCAGTGAATGGTTAGAGAGCGACTATGGCTACACCTTC.

V is TRBV29-1 and J is TRBJ2-5; TRBD2 matches 9 bases. The CDR3 consists of 15 residues. Germline trimming cut 4 bases from V and 9 bases from J; bases unmatched to any gene: 15. Per germline, CDR1 SQVTM and CDR2 ANQGSEA. This chain's CDR3 is CSVVYPGTSIMAQYF. CDR3 nucleotides: TGCAGCGTTGTTTATCCCGGGACTAGCATAATGGCCCAGTACTTC.

This clone has just a few counts. The rearrangement joins TRBV7-9 to TRBJ2-1; D gene ambiguous. The CDR3 extends over 13 amino acids. The V gene lost 5 bases and the J gene lost 7 bases, with 12 bases spanning the gap. Per germline, CDR1 SEHNR and CDR2 FQNEAQ (reference sequence). The CDR3 spells CASSTQQPNEQFF. CDR3 nucleotides: TGTGCCAGCAGCACGCAGCAACCAAATGAGCAGTTCTTC.

CDR3 nucleotide sequence: TGCGCCAGCAGCCAGGGGGACGGTGCAACTAATGAAAAACTGTTTTTT. Residues: CASSQGDGATNEKLFF. V usage is TRBV4-3 and J usage is TRBJ1-4, with D perhaps matching TRBD1 (5 bases). CDR1 LGHNA and CDR2 YSLEER come from the germline V gene. Deletions cut 3 bases from V and 0 bases from J, with 11 bases between. The CDR3 runs to 16 residues.

The chain couples TRBV27 to TRBJ2-5; 7 nucleotides line up with TRBD2. This CDR3 region has 13 residues. Germline assignment: CDR1 MNHEY and CDR2 SMNVEV (reference sequence). V was clipped by 3 bases and J by 5 bases; unmatched bases: 3. The CDR3 DNA reads as TGTGCCAGCAGTTTGAGACTAGCCGAGACCCAGTACTTC. Translating gives CASSLRLAETQYF.

The genes are TRBV7-2 and TRBJ1-1; the D gene is possibly TRBD1 (6 bases). Germline CDR1 and CDR2: SGHTA and FQGNSA. The CDR3 runs to 13 residues. Trimming pared 4 bases from V and 3 bases from J, leaving 9 bases between. DNA of the CDR3: TGTGCCAGCAGCTCCTACAGGGACACTGAAGCTTTCTTT. It codes for CASSSYRDTEAFF.

Only a few counts were recorded for this clone. The chain joins TRBV21-1 to TRBJ1-5. TRBV21-1 is flagged as a pseudogene. The CDR3 totals 12 residues. CDR3 DNA sequence: TGTGCCAGCAGTGGGGGCAATCAGCCCCAGCATTTT. Translated, it gives CASSGGNQPQHF.

This chain connects TRBV4-2 to TRBJ1-1; 8 nucleotides agree with TRBD1. V trimming: 6 bases; J trimming: 0 bases; junction bases outside the gene matches: 6. From germline, CDR1 is LGHNA and CDR2 YNFKEQ. The CDR3 loop spans 15 amino acids. The chain's CDR3 is CASRPGQGMNTEAFF. The CDR3 nucleotides are TGTGCCAGCAGGCCCGGACAGGGAATGAACACTGAAGCTTTCTTT.